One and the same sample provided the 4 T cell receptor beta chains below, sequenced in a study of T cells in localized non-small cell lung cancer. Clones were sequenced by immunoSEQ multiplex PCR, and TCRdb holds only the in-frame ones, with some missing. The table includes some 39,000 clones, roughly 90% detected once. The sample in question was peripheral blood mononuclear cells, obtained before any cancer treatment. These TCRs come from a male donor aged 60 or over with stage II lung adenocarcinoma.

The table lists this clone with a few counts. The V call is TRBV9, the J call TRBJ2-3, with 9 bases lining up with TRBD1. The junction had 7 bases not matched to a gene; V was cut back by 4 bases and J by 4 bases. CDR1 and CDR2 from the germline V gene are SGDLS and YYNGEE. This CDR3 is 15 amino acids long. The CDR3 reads CASSRQGQGPDTQYF. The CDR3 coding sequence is TGTGCCAGCAGCAGGCAGGGACAGGGCCCAGATACGCAGTATTTT. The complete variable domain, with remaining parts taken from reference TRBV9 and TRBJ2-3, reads DSGVTQTPKHLITATGQRVTLRCSPRSGDLSVYWYQQSLDQGLQFLIQYYNGEERAKGNILERFSAQQFPDLHSELNLSSLELGDSALYFCASSRQGQGPDTQYFGPGTRLTVL.

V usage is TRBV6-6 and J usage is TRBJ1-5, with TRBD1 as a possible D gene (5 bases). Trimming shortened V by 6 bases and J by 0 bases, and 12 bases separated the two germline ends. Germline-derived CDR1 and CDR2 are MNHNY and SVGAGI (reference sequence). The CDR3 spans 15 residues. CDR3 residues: CASSTLGGSNQPQHF. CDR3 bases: TGTGCCAGCAGCACTCTGGGGGGTAGCAATCAGCCCCAGCATTTT.

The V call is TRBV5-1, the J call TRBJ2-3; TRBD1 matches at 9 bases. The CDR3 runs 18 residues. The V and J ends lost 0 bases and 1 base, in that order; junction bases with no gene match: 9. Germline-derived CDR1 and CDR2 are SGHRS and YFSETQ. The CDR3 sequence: CASSLDLGGTGRTDTQYF. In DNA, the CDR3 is TGCGCCAGCAGCTTGGACTTGGGCGGGACAGGGCGCACAGATACGCAGTATTTT.

The CDR3 protein is CASSISSGGYGYTF. The CDR3 bases are TGTGCCAGTAGTATTTCTTCGGGAGGCTATGGCTACACCTTC. The rearrangement uses TRBV19 and TRBJ1-2; unclear D gene. This CDR3 has 14 residues. Trimming pared 3 bases from V and 4 bases from J, leaving 12 bases between. The germline V gene has CDR1 LNHDA and CDR2 SQIVND (reference sequence).